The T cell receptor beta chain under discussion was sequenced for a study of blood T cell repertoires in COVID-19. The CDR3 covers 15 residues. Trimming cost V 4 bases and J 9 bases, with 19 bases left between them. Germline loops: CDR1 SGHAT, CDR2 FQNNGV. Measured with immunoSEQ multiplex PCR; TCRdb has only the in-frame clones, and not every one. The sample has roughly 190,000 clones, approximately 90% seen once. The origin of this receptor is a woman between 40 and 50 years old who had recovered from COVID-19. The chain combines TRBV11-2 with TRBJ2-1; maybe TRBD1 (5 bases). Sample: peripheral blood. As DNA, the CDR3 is TGTGCCAGCAGCTCCAGGGAAATTGGGGATCTTGAGCAGTTCTTC. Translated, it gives CASSSREIGDLEQFF.